This passage covers 16 T cell receptor beta chains from one sample sequenced in a study of CD8 T cells in ankylosing spondylitis. The study, taken as a whole, reports: Blood from ankylosing spondylitis patients appeared to carry a characteristic roughly 8-variant TCR beta motif.

One entry per CDR3 protein results from TCRdb running MiXCR on the 5' RACE reads. Of hundreds of thousands of distinct CDR3 sequences in the sample, 20% to 30% were seen once. These receptors lack a known antigen. Sequencing was carried out using blood, either unsorted or a sorted T cell fraction (not recorded which). The receptors derive from a male donor with ankylosing spondylitis.

This clonotype has a handful of counts. The gene calls are TRBV4-1 and TRBJ2-5, with D uncertain. V was cut by 0 bases and J by 2 bases, with 13 bases left in between. This CDR3 is built from 16 residues. The germline gives CDR1 MGHRA, CDR2 YSYEKL. The CDR3 spells CASSQDPLPGQETQYF. DNA for the CDR3: TGCGCCAGCAGCCAAGATCCACTTCCTGGACAAGAGACCCAGTACTTC.

The chain is built from TRBV12-5 and TRBJ1-5, with D possibly matching TRBD1 (5 bases). Germline CDR1 is LGHNT and CDR2 is FRNRAP. The V end lost 0 bases, the J end lost 0 bases, and 27 bases lay between the germline ends. The CDR3 has 22 residues. For the CDR3, the DNA is TGTGCTAGTGGTTTGGTATTAATTGGGGGACCGCGACAAAGCTATAGCAATCAGCCCCAGCATTTT. It translates to CASGLVLIGGPRQSYSNQPQHF.

The chain has TRBV12-3 or TRBV12-4 and TRBJ2-2; TRBD2 is a possible D gene (5 bases). V was pared by 5 bases and J by 4 bases, with 17 bases between. This CDR3 has 16 residues. CDR3 in amino acids: CASSPGLAPSTGELFF. The DNA for the CDR3 is TGTGCCAGCAGTCCGGGGTTGGCCCCGAGCACCGGGGAGCTGTTTTTT.

This clonotype was observed a few times. The J gene is TRBJ2-3, the V gene TRBV7-6; 7 nucleotides agree with TRBD2. The length of the CDR3 is 16 residues. Trimming took 0 bases from V and 5 from J; bases not matched to a gene: 8. Germline V gives CDR1 SGHVS, CDR2 FNYEAQ. The CDR3 here is CASSLAPSREGDTQYF. CDR3 DNA: TGTGCCAGCAGCTTAGCGCCCTCCAGGGAGGGAGATACGCAGTATTTT.

There are many counts of this clonotype. The chain joins TRBV12-3 or TRBV12-4 to TRBJ2-1, with D perhaps TRBD2 (6 bases). Trimming pared 2 bases from V and 7 bases from J, leaving 15 bases between. This CDR3 comprises 15 residues. In DNA form, the CDR3 reads TGTGCCAGCAGTTTACTAGCGTCCCAGGGTAATGAGCAGTTCTTC. As protein: CASSLLASQGNEQFF.

This clonotype showed up just once. The CDR3 DNA reads TGTGCCAGCAGCAAACTGGGCAGACCCCCCTCCTACGAGCAGTACTTC. Encoded protein: CASSKLGRPPSYEQYF. This rearrangement joins TRBV21-1 to TRBJ2-7; TRBD1 is the table's D call, not checked against the DNA. TRBV21-1 is shown as a pseudogene. CDR3 length: 16 residues.

This clonotype was observed a handful of times. This chain links TRBV25-1 with TRBJ1-1; D ambiguous. The CDR3 spans 14 residues. The germline gives CDR1 MGHDK, CDR2 SYGVNS. Deletions cut 7 bases from V and 1 base from J, with 13 bases between. The CDR3 DNA follows: TGTGCCAGCAAAAAGTCGGGTACGAACACTGAAGCTTTCTTT. This translates into CASKKSGTNTEAFF.

This clonotype was seen a few times. The V call is TRBV24-1, the J call TRBJ2-1; possibly TRBD1 for D (6 bases). Germline V lookup: CDR1 KGHDR, CDR2 SFDVKD. This CDR3 comprises 14 residues. The V gene lost 3 bases and the J gene lost 7 bases, with 12 bases spanning the gap. For the CDR3, the DNA is TGTGCCACCAGTGATAATGGACAGCCGAATGAGCAGTTCTTC. Translated: CATSDNGQPNEQFF.

In this sample, this clonotype turned up a few times. The chain combines TRBV20-1 with TRBJ2-7, with 8 bases identical to TRBD2. The CDR3 length is 15 residues. The junction had 5 bases not matched to a gene; V was cut back by 0 bases and J by 1 base. Germline assignment: CDR1 DFQATT and CDR2 SNEGSKA (reference sequence). The CDR3 loop is CSARDSSGVSYEQYF. CDR3 nucleotides: TGCAGTGCTAGAGATAGTAGCGGGGTATCCTACGAGCAGTACTTC.

This chain uses TRBV20-1 with TRBJ2-1; weak D call: TRBD2 (6 bases). V lost 3 bases and J 8 bases, leaving 20 bases between the germline ends. The CDR3 consists of 15 residues. Germline lookup yields CDR1 DFQATT and CDR2 SNEGSKA (reference sequence). The CDR3 region has the DNA TGCAGTGCTAGCTCAGGATGGAGGGCCTTGGATGAGCAGTTCTTC. Translated: CSASSGWRALDEQFF.

This rearrangement joins TRBV20-1 to TRBJ2-3; the D is unclear. The CDR3 loop spans 14 amino acids. Germline lookup yields CDR1 DFQATT and CDR2 SNEGSKA (reference sequence). V lost 5 bases to trimming and J lost 0 bases, with 12 bases between them. This chain's CDR3 is CSAFLPSSTDTQYF. The CDR3 DNA sequence: TGCAGTGCTTTCCTCCCCAGCAGCACAGATACGCAGTATTTT.

This clonotype has more than one count but fewer than ten. The genes are TRBV7-2 and TRBJ2-1; 8 bases agree with TRBD2. The J segment lost 5 bases and the V segment lost 3 bases, leaving 12 bases of the junction unmatched. Germline lookup yields CDR1 SGHTA and CDR2 FQGNSA. CDR3 length: 17 amino acids. The CDR3 DNA follows: TGTGCCAGCAGCTTGGTGGTTATTGCGGGAGGTAACAATGAGCAGTTCTTC. As protein: CASSLVVIAGGNNEQFF.

This clonotype was detected ten times or more. The gene calls are TRBV5-6 and TRBJ2-2, with 9 bases that match TRBD1. The CDR3 is 15 amino acids. The germline gives CDR1 SGHDT, CDR2 YYEEEE. J gave up 5 bases and V 4 bases, and 6 bases lay outside the gene matches. For the CDR3, the DNA is TGTGCCAGCAGCACCCGTGGACAGGGGACCGGGGAGCTGTTTTTT. It yields the protein CASSTRGQGTGELFF.

This clonotype was observed a handful of times. The CDR3 loop is CSVLLARSTDTQYF. CDR3 bases: TGCAGCGTTCTTTTAGCGAGAAGCACAGATACGCAGTATTTT. The chain carries TRBV29-1 and TRBJ2-3, with D perhaps matching TRBD2 (5 bases). V lost 5 bases and J lost 0, with 12 bases in between. This CDR3 is 14 amino acids long. Germline V gene lookup returns CDR1 SQVTM and CDR2 ANQGSEA.

The V and J genes are TRBV11-2 and TRBJ1-5, with D perhaps TRBD1 (5 bases). The CDR3 totals 14 residues. Trimming removed 5 bases from V and 7 bases from J, with 15 bases in between. CDR1 and CDR2 (germline): SGHAT, FQNNGV. CDR3 bases: TGTGCCAGCAGCATTCCAGGGTCGGGGCAGCCCCAGCATTTT. As protein: CASSIPGSGQPQHF.

This clonotype was seen a handful of times. This chain joins TRBV28 and TRBJ1-2; D may be TRBD1 (5 bases). Between the trimmed V and J ends, which lost 3 bases and 0 bases, there was a span of 11 bases. The V gene's germline CDR1 is MDHEN and CDR2 SYDVKM. The CDR3 totals 15 residues. CDR3 DNA: TGTGCCAGCAGTTTGGGGCAGCCAGCTAACTATGGCTACACCTTC. Translation gives CASSLGQPANYGYTF.